A single TCR beta chain is shown here with its context. This entry is derived from a study of OX40 agonist ivuxolimab in advanced cancers. Method: immunoSEQ multiplex PCR; TCRdb's copy keeps in-frame clones and lacks some. The sample holds some 45,000 clones, approximately 83% seen once. This CDR3 comprises 13 residues. Germline CDR1 is SGHTA and CDR2 is FQGNSA. V lost 4 bases and J 2 bases, leaving 7 bases between the germline ends. The chain employs TRBV7-2 and TRBJ2-3; possibly TRBD2 for D (5 bases). The TCR originated in an adult with an advanced solid tumor such as melanoma, head and neck, liver or kidney cancer. This specimen was CD4+ or CD8+ T cells sorted from blood, taken in a trial of the OX40 agonist ivuxolimab. The CDR3 nucleotides are TGTGCCAGCAGCTCGACTAACACAGATACGCAGTATTTT. This translates into CASSSTNTDTQYF.